This T cell receptor (beta chain) was documented in a study of OX40 agonist ivuxolimab in advanced cancers. Study-wide context: The costimulatory receptor OX40 (CD134) was targeted by ivuxolimab, a fully human IgG2 agonistic monoclonal antibody. Intravenous ivuxolimab was administered to patients every 2 weeks at six dose levels: 0.01, 0.1, 0.3, 1.5, 3 and 10 mg/kg. Among the approximately 50 dose-escalation patients, around 20 had hepatocellular carcinoma, about 15 melanoma, 9 renal cell carcinoma and 9 head and neck cancer. The dose-escalation cohort was roughly 83% male with a mean age of around 64 years, ranging from roughly 23 to 80. Prior anti-PD-1, anti-PD-L1 or anti-CTLA-4 therapy was permitted, and 40% of dose-escalation patients had received checkpoint inhibitors. Partial responses occurred in three dose-escalation patients, of whom one had hepatocellular carcinoma and two had cutaneous melanoma. Peripheral TCRbeta sequencing aimed to test whether ivuxolimab altered TCR sequence diversity and caused clonal T-cell expansion. The monotherapy dose-escalation portion (N ≈ 57 patients) of the phase I ivuxolimab trial is reported in the paper. General findings and caveats noted by the study authors: After ivuxolimab, expanded clones were on average more numerous among CD8+ T cells than among CD4+ T cells. Low levels of normalized T-cell clonal expansion were also seen in some patients who did not respond. At doses of 0.1 to 3.0 mg/kg, clonal expansion of both CD4+ and CD8+ T cells in blood was seen between baseline and week 6. Which antigens the clonally expanded peripheral T cells were specific for was not determined. Partial responders in the 0.1-3.0 mg/kg groups had among the lowest normalized peripheral clonal expansion, especially among CD8+ T cells.

Genomic DNA was isolated from the sorted cells so that the TCRbeta CDR3 region could be sequenced. The immunoSEQ Assay was used to sequence the TCRbeta CDR3 regions. TCRdb re-hosts the immuneACCESS table, in-frame sequences only. Its copies lack some clones; in the studies checked, an unresolved V gene accounts for under half of them, and the cause for the rest is not known. The sample contains under 90,000 clones, around 83% of them found a single time. The ten biggest clones cover roughly 0.22% of the sample. For CDR1 and CDR2, the germline V gene (reference sequence) lists MNHEY and SMNVEV. Deletion took 6 bases off V and 12 bases off J, with a span of 24 bases between the germline ends. From the cysteine through the phenylalanine, the CDR3 covers 15 amino acids. Here the CDR3 DNA is all that survives: 45 bases in frame from base 1. The trial excluded patients who had a history of autoimmune disease or were on systemic immunosuppression. Peripheral blood for TCR sequencing was collected from all dose cohorts at baseline, on cycle 4 day 1, and on cycle 7 day 1. Samples were obtained from an open-label, multicenter, first-in-human phase I dose-escalation trial of ivuxolimab. The trial enrolled adults with locally advanced or metastatic head and neck squamous cell, hepatocellular, melanoma or renal cell carcinoma. Before TCR sequencing, CD4+ T cells and CD8+ T cells from peripheral blood were sorted into separate populations.

Worth noting for this clone: The target of this receptor is not known. Nothing much larger sits one base from this clone, and base qualities are not available.

This TCR came from an adult with an advanced solid tumor such as melanoma, head and neck, liver or kidney cancer. The sample consisted of CD4+ or CD8+ T cells sorted from blood, taken in a trial of the OX40 agonist ivuxolimab. This sequence uses TRBV27 and TRBJ2-1; no D gene call is confident. The DNA sequence follows: TGTGCCAGCAGCCTTAATTCAAGGGCCTCACCTGGGCAGTTCTTC. Protein translation: CASSLNSRASPGQFF.